This T cell receptor (beta chain) was documented in a study of cytomegalovirus exposure and HLA in healthy donors. Vbeta (60) and Jbeta (13) primers were used in the PCR. Repertoires were generated with immunoSEQ multiplex PCR, while TCRdb's copy carries only in-frame clones and drops some. The sample has about 160,000 clones; roughly 81% are singletons. This clone was found a few times. In germline, CDR1 is SEHNR, CDR2 FQNEAQ (reference sequence). The CDR3 covers 13 residues. Trimming pared 1 base from V and 4 bases from J, leaving 5 bases between. The genes are TRBV7-9 and TRBJ2-1; D is uncertain. The receptor was derived from a man aged 18 to 30 in good health and CMV-seropositive. The sequenced sample was PBMCs. For the CDR3, the DNA is TGTGCCAGCAGCTTAGGCCGGTACAATGAGCAGTTCTTC. As protein: CASSLGRYNEQFF.